A selection of T cell receptor beta chains follows, all from one sample in a study of blood T cells in healthy people across ages. TCRdb re-derived calls from the 5' RACE reads in MiXCR, one entry per CDR3 protein. This repertoire shows roughly 680,000 distinct CDR3 sequences, about 50% found once; its top ten account for roughly 14%. What was sequenced was blood. These TCRs come from a woman of 80 years or more in good health. Both conserved end residues are part of each CDR3. The D gene is left open where the match is weak. Rows give clone size only sometimes, using once, few, many, or a class for an expanded clone.

CDR3nt: TGCAGTGCTAGTTCGGGGGCACCCTACAATGAGCAGTTCTTC
CDR3aa: CSASSGAPYNEQFF
d_gene: NA
v_gene: TRBV20-1
len: 14
abundance: many
j_gene: TRBJ2-1

CDR3nt: TGTGCCAGCAGTCCCAGGGCAGGGGGCAAGGAGACCCAGTACTTC
CDR3aa: CASSPRAGGKETQYF
d_gene: TRBD1
v_gene: TRBV6-1
len: 15
abundance: many
j_gene: TRBJ2-5

CDR3nt: TGCGCCAGCATTATGTCCCTAGGCGGCACTGAAGCTTTCTTT
CDR3aa: CASIMSLGGTEAFF
d_gene: NA
v_gene: TRBV5-1
len: 14
abundance: NA
j_gene: TRBJ1-1

CDR3nt: TGCGCCAGCAGCTCCGGACTAGCGGGAGTCTACGAGCAGTACTTC
CDR3aa: CASSSGLAGVYEQYF
d_gene: TRBD2
v_gene: TRBV4-3
len: 15
abundance: few
j_gene: TRBJ2-7

CDR3nt: TGTGCCAGCACCCCCTGGGACAGGGGCTACAATGAGCAGTACTTC
CDR3aa: CASTPWDRGYNEQYF
d_gene: TRBD1
v_gene: TRBV28
len: 15
abundance: NA
j_gene: TRBJ2-7

CDR3nt: TGCGCCAGCAGCACGGACGCAGGAGCCAAAAACATTCAGTACTTC
CDR3aa: CASSTDAGAKNIQYF
d_gene: NA
v_gene: TRBV5-1
len: 15
abundance: NA
j_gene: TRBJ2-4

CDR3nt: TGTGCCAGCAGTTCCAACAGGGAATCCGGCTACACCTTC
CDR3aa: CASSSNRESGYTF
d_gene: NA
v_gene: TRBV12-3/TRBV12-4
len: 13
abundance: once
j_gene: TRBJ1-2

CDR3nt: TGTGCCAGCAGCCAACTCCGCAGAGTCAATGAGCAGTTCTTC
CDR3aa: CASSQLRRVNEQFF
d_gene: NA
v_gene: TRBV3-1
len: 14
abundance: NA
j_gene: TRBJ2-1

CDR3nt: TGCAGTGCTCCCCGGGTGGACAGGGCGAATCAGCCCCAGCATTTT
CDR3aa: CSAPRVDRANQPQHF
d_gene: TRBD1
v_gene: TRBV20-1
len: 15
abundance: once
j_gene: TRBJ1-5

CDR3nt: TGCGCCAGCAGCTTAAGCGGGGTCAGCTCTGGGGCCAACGTCCTGACTTTC
CDR3aa: CASSLSGVSSGANVLTF
d_gene: TRBD2
v_gene: TRBV5-1
len: 17
abundance: NA
j_gene: TRBJ2-6

CDR3nt: TGTGCCAGCAGCTTAGCACATGAGCAGTTCTTC
CDR3aa: CASSLAHEQFF
d_gene: NA
v_gene: TRBV7-2
len: 11
abundance: many
j_gene: TRBJ2-1

CDR3nt: TGTGCCAGCAGTCGACTAGCGCCTCCGTACGAGCAGTACTTC
CDR3aa: CASSRLAPPYEQYF
d_gene: TRBD2
v_gene: TRBV28
len: 14
abundance: few
j_gene: TRBJ2-7

CDR3nt: TGTGCCAGCAGCTCCAGAGGGGGCGAGACCAAACTGTTTTTT
CDR3aa: CASSSRGGETKLFF
d_gene: TRBD1
v_gene: TRBV12-3/TRBV12-4
len: 14
abundance: many
j_gene: TRBJ1-4

CDR3nt: TGCGCCAGCAGCCCGAGTGGGGCAGGGGTCCCAGATACGCAGTATTTT
CDR3aa: CASSPSGAGVPDTQYF
d_gene: NA
v_gene: TRBV5-1
len: 16
abundance: once
j_gene: TRBJ2-3

CDR3nt: TGTGCCAGCAGTCTCCTCCGGGACAGGGGTCGAGTTGAGCAGTACTTC
CDR3aa: CASSLLRDRGRVEQYF
d_gene: TRBD1
v_gene: TRBV27
len: 16
abundance: many
j_gene: TRBJ2-7

CDR3nt: TGTGCCAGCAGTTGGGGTATGATCCAGCCCCAGCATTTT
CDR3aa: CASSWGMIQPQHF
d_gene: NA
v_gene: TRBV12-3/TRBV12-4
len: 13
abundance: few
j_gene: TRBJ1-5

CDR3nt: TGTGCCAGCAGCCAGTACGGGGGGGCAGATACGCAGTATTTT
CDR3aa: CASSQYGGADTQYF
d_gene: TRBD2
v_gene: TRBV3-1
len: 14
abundance: NA
j_gene: TRBJ2-3

CDR3nt: TGCAGTGCTAGAGGTGCGGGACTAGCGGGCGATACGCAGTATTTT
CDR3aa: CSARGAGLAGDTQYF
d_gene: TRBD2
v_gene: TRBV20-1
len: 15
abundance: NA
j_gene: TRBJ2-3

CDR3nt: TGTGCCAGCAGCCGCACAGGGAGGGGGACTGAAGCTTTCTTT
CDR3aa: CASSRTGRGTEAFF
d_gene: NA
v_gene: TRBV12-3/TRBV12-4
len: 14
abundance: few
j_gene: TRBJ1-1

CDR3nt: TGTGCCAGCACCAACCTTGGGGGGACAGATACGCAGTATTTT
CDR3aa: CASTNLGGTDTQYF
d_gene: NA
v_gene: TRBV2
len: 14
abundance: NA
j_gene: TRBJ2-3

CDR3nt: TGTGCCAGCAGCCAATCGGGACTTGAGCAGTTCTTC
CDR3aa: CASSQSGLEQFF
d_gene: NA
v_gene: TRBV7-3
len: 12
abundance: many
j_gene: TRBJ2-1

CDR3nt: TGTGCCAGCAGTTATGGGCTCCAGCAGTATTTT
CDR3aa: CASSYGLQQYF
d_gene: NA
v_gene: TRBV28
len: 11
abundance: many
j_gene: TRBJ2-3

CDR3nt: TGCGCCAGCAGCCCGGGACAGGGGGTCGACACTGAAGCTTTCTTT
CDR3aa: CASSPGQGVDTEAFF
d_gene: TRBD1
v_gene: TRBV5-1
len: 15
abundance: NA
j_gene: TRBJ1-1

CDR3nt: TGTGCCAGCAGCTTAGGTCGTTCCCTAGCGGGGAACTACGAGCAGTACTTC
CDR3aa: CASSLGRSLAGNYEQYF
d_gene: TRBD2
v_gene: TRBV7-2
len: 17
abundance: few
j_gene: TRBJ2-7

CDR3nt: TGCGCCAGCAGCTTGGTCCGCGAGGATGGTGAAGCTTTCTTT
CDR3aa: CASSLVREDGEAFF
d_gene: NA
v_gene: TRBV5-1
len: 14
abundance: NA
j_gene: TRBJ1-1

CDR3nt: TGCAGTGCTAGAGATGAGGCCAAAAACATTCAGTACTTC
CDR3aa: CSARDEAKNIQYF
d_gene: NA
v_gene: TRBV20-1
len: 13
abundance: many
j_gene: TRBJ2-4

CDR3nt: TGTGCCAGCAACCCCGGGACAGACTATGGCTACACCTTC
CDR3aa: CASNPGTDYGYTF
d_gene: TRBD1
v_gene: TRBV2
len: 13
abundance: NA
j_gene: TRBJ1-2